The 31 T cell receptor beta chains given below trace back to one sample, sequenced in a study of blood T cell repertoires in COVID-19. Repertoires were generated with immunoSEQ multiplex PCR, while TCRdb's copy carries only in-frame clones and drops some. Among 160,000 or so clones listed, around 75% were seen once. The sequenced material came from peripheral blood. These receptors all stem from an elderly woman with acute or convalescent COVID-19.

The chain joins TRBV5-1 to TRBJ2-7; 9 bases agree with TRBD2. The CDR3 has 15 amino acids. V shed 2 bases, J shed 0 bases, and the junction held 3 bases outside the gene matches. Germline lookup yields CDR1 SGHRS and CDR2 YFSETQ. Written as DNA, the CDR3 is TGCGCCAGCAGCTTTAGCGGGAGTTACTCCTACGAGCAGTACTTC. This sequence encodes CASSFSGSYSYEQYF. Supplemented by reference TRBV5-1 and TRBJ2-7, the full variable domain reads KAGVTQTPRYLIKTRGQQVTLSCSPISGHRSVSWYQQTPGQGLQFLFEYFSETQRNKGNFPGRFSGRQFSNSRSEMNVSTLELGDSALYLCASSFSGSYSYEQYFGPGTRLTVT.

The CDR3 sequence is CASSIDGGATNQPQHF. The CDR3 bases are TGTGCCAGTAGTATAGACGGAGGGGCCACCAATCAGCCCCAGCATTTT. The rearrangement links TRBV19 to TRBJ1-5; perhaps TRBD1 as D (5 bases). Germline CDR1 and CDR2: LNHDA and SQIVND (reference sequence). The CDR3 runs to 16 residues. Deletions cut 0 bases from V and 3 bases from J, with 12 bases between.

Only a few counts were recorded for this clone. The chain employs TRBV3-1 (or the pseudogene TRBV3-2) and TRBJ1-1; D gene unclear. In germline, CDR1 is LGHDT, CDR2 YNNKEL (reference sequence). Trimming took 3 bases from V and 5 from J, leaving 10 bases between them. This CDR3 contains 13 residues. CDR3 sequence (DNA): TGTGCCAGCAGCCAGGGGAGTGGAACTGAAGCTTTCTTT. It is translated as CASSQGSGTEAFF.

The V and J genes are TRBV9 and TRBJ2-7, with D maybe TRBD1 (6 bases). This CDR3 contains 14 residues. With 3 bases removed from V and 6 bases from J, the gap between germline ends came to 16 bases. Germline CDR1 and CDR2: SGDLS and YYNGEE. The CDR3 DNA sequence: TGTGCCAGCAGCGAAACCTCCGGGACACTCGAGCAGTACTTC. Its translation is CASSETSGTLEQYF.

This chain links TRBV5-1 with TRBJ2-1; 9 nucleotides line up with TRBD2. V dropped 6 bases and J dropped 1; count of bases not matched to a gene: 11. This CDR3 contains 17 residues. Germline CDR1 reads SGHRS; CDR2 reads YFSETQ. The CDR3 loop reads CASTRSGGRNSYNEQFF. The DNA of the CDR3 is TGCGCCAGCACACGAAGCGGGGGGCGGAATTCCTACAATGAGCAGTTCTTC.

J is TRBJ2-1 and V is TRBV7-3, with TRBD1 matching over 7 bases. Germline CDR1 reads SGHTA; CDR2 reads FQGTGA. Trimming cost V 4 bases and J 11 bases; bases outside gene matches: 2. The CDR3 runs to 11 residues. The CDR3 DNA is TGTGCCAGCAGCTCCAGGGGGAAGCAGTTCTTC. Encoded protein: CASSSRGKQFF.

The chain combines TRBV29-1 with TRBJ2-2; TRBD2 might be the D (6 bases). The CDR3 runs to 12 residues. Germline V gene data show CDR1 as SQVTM and CDR2 as ANQGSEA. Trimming shortened V by 3 bases and J by 7 bases, and 9 bases separated the two germline ends. The CDR3 sequence: CSVEEGFGELFF. The DNA of the CDR3 is TGCAGCGTTGAGGAGGGTTTCGGGGAGCTGTTTTTT.

The chain combines TRBV29-1 with TRBJ1-1; a weak D match, TRBD1 (5 bases). The CDR3 has 13 residues. V was trimmed by 5 bases and J by 3 bases, leaving 13 bases between them. Germline loops: CDR1 SQVTM, CDR2 ANQGSEA. The CDR3 DNA reads TGCAGCGTTAGTCAGACAGCCTACACTGAAGCTTTCTTT. Its protein product is CSVSQTAYTEAFF.

The V call is TRBV9, the J call TRBJ2-3; tentative D call: TRBD2 (5 bases). V lost 2 bases and J 5 bases, leaving 15 bases between the germline ends. The CDR3 contains 15 residues. CDR1 is SGDLS, CDR2 YYNGEE, per germline. The CDR3, as DNA: TGTGCCAGCAGCGTGAAGGGAGATCGTGAAGATACGCAGTATTTT. Protein product: CASSVKGDREDTQYF.

V is TRBV19 and J is TRBJ1-5, with D possibly being TRBD1 (5 bases). V lost 8 bases, J lost 2 bases, and 13 bases lay in between. This CDR3 spans 14 amino acids. CDR1 and CDR2 (germline): LNHDA, SQIVND (reference sequence). This CDR3 is CASLSQGGNQPQHF. The DNA of the CDR3 is TGTGCCAGTCTCAGCCAGGGCGGCAATCAGCCCCAGCATTTT.

This chain uses TRBV2 with TRBJ1-1, with D possibly matching TRBD1 (5 bases). V gave up 8 bases and J gave up 5 bases, with 12 bases separating them. Germline values: CDR1 SNHLY, CDR2 FYNNEI. The CDR3 sequence is 12 residues long. The CDR3 is CASGGDRTEAFF. Written as DNA, the CDR3 is TGTGCCAGCGGGGGGGACCGAACTGAAGCTTTCTTT.

This clone was found a few times. The chain couples TRBV30 to TRBJ1-2; 9 bases are shared with TRBD1. Trimming cost V 8 bases and J 6 bases; bases outside gene matches: 10. The CDR3 spans 13 residues. Germline V gene lookup returns CDR1 GTSNPN and CDR2 SVGIG (reference sequence). Here the CDR3 reads CARRRQGVDGYTF. Written as DNA, the CDR3 is TGTGCCCGGCGTCGACAGGGGGTGGATGGCTACACCTTC.

This clone appeared a few times. The chain has TRBV6-6 and TRBJ2-5; 7 bases map to TRBD1. This CDR3 is built from 14 residues. Per germline, CDR1 MNHNY and CDR2 SVGAGI (reference sequence). Unmatched junction bases numbered 9, after V lost 8 bases and J lost 3 bases. CDR3 sequence (DNA): TGTGCCAGCGCCTTTTCCGGGACAGAAGAGACCCAGTACTTC. Amino acid sequence: CASAFSGTEETQYF.

The CDR3 sequence: CASSLSGTSESTDTQYF. CDR3 sequence (DNA): TGCGCCAGCAGCCTCTCAGGGACTAGCGAGAGCACAGATACGCAGTATTTT. The V call is TRBV4-1, the J call TRBJ2-3, with 10 nucleotides matching TRBD2. With 4 bases clipped from V and 0 bases from J, the junction kept 7 bases outside the gene matches. The CDR3 spans 17 residues. The V gene's germline CDR1 is MGHRA and CDR2 YSYEKL.

The chain links TRBV6-6 to TRBJ1-2; TRBD1 matches 7 bases. In germline, CDR1 is MNHNY, CDR2 SVGAGI (reference sequence). V shed 2 bases and J 4 bases; nucleotides not matched to a gene: 7. This CDR3 is 15 amino acids long. CDR3 in amino acids: CASSYTRDSFYGYTF. CDR3 in DNA: TGTGCCAGCAGTTACACCAGGGACAGCTTCTATGGCTACACCTTC.

V and J are TRBV5-1 and TRBJ2-1; 10 nucleotides match TRBD2. The J segment lost 7 bases and the V segment lost 0 bases, leaving 4 bases of the junction unmatched. The CDR3 spans 15 residues. Germline-derived CDR1 and CDR2 are SGHRS and YFSETQ. The chain's CDR3 is CASSLATSGANEQFF. The CDR3 nucleotides are TGCGCCAGCAGCTTGGCTACTAGCGGGGCGAATGAGCAGTTCTTC.

The V call is TRBV3-1 (or the pseudogene TRBV3-2), the J call TRBJ2-1; TRBD2 matches at 13 bases. Germline values: CDR1 LGHDT, CDR2 YNNKEL (reference sequence). V lost 4 bases to trimming and J lost 8 bases; unmatched junction nucleotides: 8. The CDR3 consists of 16 residues. The CDR3 sequence: CASSRAGTSGVDEQFF. CDR3 sequence (DNA): TGTGCCAGCAGCCGCGCCGGGACTAGCGGGGTGGATGAGCAGTTCTTC.

This clone has a handful of counts. The chain combines TRBV6-5 with TRBJ1-6, with 10 bases fitting TRBD1. The CDR3 is 16 amino acids. Germline loops: CDR1 MNHEY, CDR2 SVGAGI. V gave up 1 base and J gave up 6 bases; unmatched junction bases: 3. CDR3 amino acids: CASSYWDRGSNSPLHF. The CDR3 DNA follows: TGTGCCAGCAGTTACTGGGACAGGGGAAGTAATTCACCCCTCCACTTT.

V and J are TRBV6-5 and TRBJ2-7; 7 nucleotides align to TRBD1. The CDR3 loop spans 14 amino acids. V trimming: 4 bases; J trimming: 3 bases; junction bases outside the gene matches: 6. From germline, CDR1 is MNHEY and CDR2 SVGAGI. CDR3 DNA sequence: TGTGCCAGCAGTTCCAACCGGGACAGCTACGAGCAGTACTTC. It codes for CASSSNRDSYEQYF.

The chain uses TRBV5-8 and TRBJ1-5, with 7 bases identical to TRBD1. This CDR3 has 16 residues. With 0 bases clipped from V and 3 bases from J, the junction kept 6 bases outside the gene matches. The germline V gene encodes CDR1 SGHTS and CDR2 YDEGEE. CDR3 nucleotide sequence: TGTGCCAGCAGCTTGGAGTACGGGACAGTCAATCAGCCCCAGCATTTT. Translation: CASSLEYGTVNQPQHF.

V usage is TRBV2 and J usage is TRBJ1-4; D remains ambiguous. The CDR3 spans 11 residues. Per the germline V gene, CDR1 is SNHLY and CDR2 is FYNNEI. V was shortened by 3 bases and J by 7 bases, with 3 bases between the two germline ends. CDR3 protein: CASSEREKLFF. DNA of the CDR3: TGTGCCAGCAGTGAGCGTGAAAAACTGTTTTTT.

The chain is built from TRBV6-1 and TRBJ2-6, with D possibly TRBD2 on 5 matching bases. The CDR3 covers 15 residues. The germline V gene has CDR1 MNHNS and CDR2 SASEGT. Trimming took off 5 bases at V and 3 bases at J, with 11 bases between the two ends. The CDR3 loop is CASSSRVVGANVLTF. For the CDR3, the DNA is TGTGCCAGCAGTTCGCGGGTAGTTGGGGCCAACGTCCTGACTTTC.

V gene TRBV10-1 combines with J gene TRBJ2-3; 7 bases map to TRBD2. The CDR3 is 14 residues long. Germline V gene lookup returns CDR1 WNHNN and CDR2 SYGVQD (reference sequence). V dropped 5 bases and J dropped 2; count of bases not matched to a gene: 4. The CDR3: CASSSGGLTDTQYF. CDR3 DNA sequence: TGCGCCAGCAGTTCGGGGGGTCTCACAGATACGCAGTATTTT.

This clone appeared a single time. The V call is TRBV28, the J call TRBJ1-4, with D possibly TRBD1 on 6 matching bases. Deletions cut 6 bases from V and 5 bases from J, with 10 bases between. The CDR3 totals 13 residues. Germline V gene data show CDR1 as MDHEN and CDR2 as SYDVKM. The CDR3 loop is CASRDSLNEKLFF. CDR3 nucleotide sequence: TGTGCCAGCAGGGACAGCCTGAATGAAAAACTGTTTTTT. Complete variable domain (other parts from reference TRBV28 and TRBJ1-4): DVKVTQSSRYLVKRTGEKVFLECVQDMDHENMFWYRQDPGLGLRLIYFSYDVKMKEKGDIPEGYSVSREKKERFSLILESASTNQTSMYLCASRDSLNEKLFFGSGTQLSVL.

The rearrangement links TRBV5-6 to TRBJ1-1; unclear D gene. The germline V gene encodes CDR1 SGHDT and CDR2 YYEEEE. The V end lost 1 base, the J end lost 3 bases, and 7 bases lay between the germline ends. The CDR3 is 13 residues long. This CDR3 is CASSLIGDTEAFF. The CDR3 DNA is TGTGCCAGCAGCTTGATCGGGGACACTGAAGCTTTCTTT.

V is TRBV4-1 and J is TRBJ1-2; 10 bases agree with TRBD1. J was trimmed by 8 bases and V by 4 bases; bases with no gene match: 7. CDR1 and CDR2 (germline): MGHRA, YSYEKL. CDR3 size: 14 residues. This CDR3 reads CASSLTGTGVGYTF. In DNA, the CDR3 is TGCGCCAGCAGCCTGACCGGGACAGGGGTCGGCTACACCTTC.

This clone was recorded only once. The chain recombines TRBV10-3 with TRBJ2-5; 8 nucleotides line up with TRBD2. Germline values: CDR1 ENHRY, CDR2 SYGVKD. V shed 10 bases, J shed 5 bases, and the junction held 9 bases outside the gene matches. This CDR3 contains 13 residues. The CDR3, as DNA: TGTGCCAGCCAGAGCGGGGGTCAGGAGACCCAGTACTTC. Protein sequence: CASQSGGQETQYF.

V is TRBV18 and J is TRBJ1-2, with a possible D match to TRBD1 (6 bases). Trimming took off 3 bases at V and 4 bases at J, with 9 bases between the two ends. This CDR3 spans 13 amino acids. In germline, CDR1 is KGHSH, CDR2 LQKENI. The DNA for the CDR3 is TGTGCCAGCTCACCTTTGGACAGCTATGGCTACACCTTC. It is translated as CASSPLDSYGYTF.

V is TRBV6-5 and J is TRBJ1-5, with 9 bases fitting TRBD1. After removal of 6 bases from V and 4 bases from J, the junction contained 4 bases not matched to a gene. From germline, CDR1 is MNHEY and CDR2 SVGAGI. The CDR3 runs 14 residues. CDR3 sequence (DNA): TGTGCCAGCAGCCCCGACAGGGGGAATCAGCCCCAGCATTTT. It is translated as CASSPDRGNQPQHF.

About this clone itself: This sample includes further DNA sequences coding for the same CDR3. V is TRBV5-4 and J is TRBJ2-5, with TRBD2 identical over 10 bases. The CDR3 consists of 15 residues. V trimming: 0 bases; J trimming: 5 bases; junction bases outside the gene matches: 4. CDR1 and CDR2 (germline): SGHNT, YYREEE (reference sequence). In DNA, the CDR3 is TGTGCCAGCAGCTTGGCTAGCGGGAGAGGCGAGACCCAGTACTTC. Its translation is CASSLASGRGETQYF.

This rearrangement joins TRBV7-2 to TRBJ2-7, with D maybe TRBD1 (6 bases). The CDR3 loop spans 15 amino acids. Germline V gene data show CDR1 as SGHTA and CDR2 as FQGNSA. Trimming cost V 4 bases and J 0 bases, with 13 bases left between them. CDR3 loop: CASSSRTASSYEQYF. In DNA, the CDR3 is TGTGCCAGCAGCTCCCGGACAGCCAGCTCCTACGAGCAGTACTTC.